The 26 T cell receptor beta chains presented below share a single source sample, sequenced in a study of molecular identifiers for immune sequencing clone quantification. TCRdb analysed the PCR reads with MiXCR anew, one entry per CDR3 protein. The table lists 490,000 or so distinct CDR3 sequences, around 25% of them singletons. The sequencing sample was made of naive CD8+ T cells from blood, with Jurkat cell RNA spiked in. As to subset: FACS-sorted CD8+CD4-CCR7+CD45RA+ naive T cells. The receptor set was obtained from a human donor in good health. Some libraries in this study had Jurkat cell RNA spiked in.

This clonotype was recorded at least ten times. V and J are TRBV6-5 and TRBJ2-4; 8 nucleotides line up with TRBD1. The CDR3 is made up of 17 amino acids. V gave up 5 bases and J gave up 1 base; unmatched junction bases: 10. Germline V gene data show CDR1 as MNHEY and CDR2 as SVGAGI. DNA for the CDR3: TGTGCCAGCAGTCTCTCAGGGCAGGGGGCCGCCAAAAACATTCAGTACTTC. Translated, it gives CASSLSGQGAAKNIQYF.

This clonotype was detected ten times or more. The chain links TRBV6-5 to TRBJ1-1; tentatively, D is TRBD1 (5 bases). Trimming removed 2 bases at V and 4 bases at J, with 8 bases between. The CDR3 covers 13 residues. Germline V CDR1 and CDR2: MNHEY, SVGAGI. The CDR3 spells CASSYQGGTEAFF. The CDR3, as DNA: TGTGCCAGCAGTTACCAGGGTGGCACTGAAGCTTTCTTT.

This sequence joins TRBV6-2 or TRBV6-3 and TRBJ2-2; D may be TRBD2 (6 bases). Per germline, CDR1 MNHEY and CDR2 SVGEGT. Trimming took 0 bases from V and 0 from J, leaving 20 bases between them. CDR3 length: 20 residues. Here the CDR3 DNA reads TGTGCCAGCAGTTACTCGTGGGGGGTGCGACTCCGCGCGAACACCGGGGAGCTGTTTTTT. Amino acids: CASSYSWGVRLRANTGELFF.

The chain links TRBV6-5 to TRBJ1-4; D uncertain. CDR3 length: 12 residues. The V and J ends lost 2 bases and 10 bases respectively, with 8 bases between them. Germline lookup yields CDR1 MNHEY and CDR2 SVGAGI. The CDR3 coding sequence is TGTGCCAGCAGTTACGACCGACTAAAACTGTTTTTT. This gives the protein CASSYDRLKLFF.

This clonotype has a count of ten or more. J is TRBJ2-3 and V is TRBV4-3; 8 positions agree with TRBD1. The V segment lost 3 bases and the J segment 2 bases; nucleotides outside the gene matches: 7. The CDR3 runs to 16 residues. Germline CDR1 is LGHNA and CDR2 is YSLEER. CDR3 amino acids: CASSQDRAPATDTQYF. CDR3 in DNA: TGCGCCAGCAGCCAGGACAGGGCGCCAGCCACAGATACGCAGTATTTT.

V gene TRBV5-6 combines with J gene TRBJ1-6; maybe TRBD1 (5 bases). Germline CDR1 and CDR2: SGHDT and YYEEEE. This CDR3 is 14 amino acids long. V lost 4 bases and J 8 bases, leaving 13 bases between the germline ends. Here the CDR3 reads CASSLRESYSPLHF. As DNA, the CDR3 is TGTGCCAGCAGCCTCAGGGAGTCCTATTCACCCCTCCACTTT.

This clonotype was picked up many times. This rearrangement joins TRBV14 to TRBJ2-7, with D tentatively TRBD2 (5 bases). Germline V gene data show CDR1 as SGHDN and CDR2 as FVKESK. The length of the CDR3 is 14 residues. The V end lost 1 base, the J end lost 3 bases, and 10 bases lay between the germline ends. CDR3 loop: CASSQVPGFYEQYF. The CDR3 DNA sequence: TGTGCCAGCAGCCAAGTTCCGGGGTTCTACGAGCAGTACTTC.

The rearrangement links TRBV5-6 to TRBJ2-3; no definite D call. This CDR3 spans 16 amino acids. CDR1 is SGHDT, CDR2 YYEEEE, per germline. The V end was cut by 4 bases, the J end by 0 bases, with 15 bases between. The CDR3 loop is CASSLQRLASTDTQYF. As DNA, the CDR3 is TGTGCCAGCAGCCTCCAGCGCTTAGCCAGCACAGATACGCAGTATTTT.

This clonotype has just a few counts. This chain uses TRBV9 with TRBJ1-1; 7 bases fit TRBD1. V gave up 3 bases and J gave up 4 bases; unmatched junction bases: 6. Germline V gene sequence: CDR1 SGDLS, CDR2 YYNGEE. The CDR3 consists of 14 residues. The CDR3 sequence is CASSASGGTTEAFF. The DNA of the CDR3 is TGTGCCAGCAGCGCCTCAGGGGGTACCACTGAAGCTTTCTTT.

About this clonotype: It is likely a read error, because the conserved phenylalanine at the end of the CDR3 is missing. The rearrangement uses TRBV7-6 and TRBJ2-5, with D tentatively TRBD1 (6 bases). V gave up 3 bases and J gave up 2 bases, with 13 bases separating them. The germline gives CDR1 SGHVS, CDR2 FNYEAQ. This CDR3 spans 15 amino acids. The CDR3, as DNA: TGTGCCAGCAGCTTGGATTCAGGGGAGCAAGAGACCCAGTACTCC. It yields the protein CASSLDSGEQETQYS.

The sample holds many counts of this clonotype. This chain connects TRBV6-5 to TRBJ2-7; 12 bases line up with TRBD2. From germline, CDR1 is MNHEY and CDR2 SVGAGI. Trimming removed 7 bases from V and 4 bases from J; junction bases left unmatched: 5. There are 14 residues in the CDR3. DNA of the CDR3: TGTGCCAGCATCGAGACTAGCGGGAGTTACGAGCAGTACTTC. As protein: CASIETSGSYEQYF.

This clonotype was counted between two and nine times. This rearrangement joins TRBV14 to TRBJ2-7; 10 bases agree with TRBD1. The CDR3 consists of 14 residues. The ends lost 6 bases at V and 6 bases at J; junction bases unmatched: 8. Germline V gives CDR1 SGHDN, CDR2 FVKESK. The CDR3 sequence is CASSLTGTGAEQYF. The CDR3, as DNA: TGTGCCAGCAGTCTAACCGGGACAGGGGCCGAGCAGTACTTC.

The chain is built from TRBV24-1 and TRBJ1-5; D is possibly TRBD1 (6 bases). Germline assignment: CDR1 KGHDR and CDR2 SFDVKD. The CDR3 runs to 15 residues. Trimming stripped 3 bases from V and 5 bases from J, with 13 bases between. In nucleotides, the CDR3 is TGTGCCACCAGTGATACAGGGCTGGGGGATCAGCCCCAGCATTTT. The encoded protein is CATSDTGLGDQPQHF.

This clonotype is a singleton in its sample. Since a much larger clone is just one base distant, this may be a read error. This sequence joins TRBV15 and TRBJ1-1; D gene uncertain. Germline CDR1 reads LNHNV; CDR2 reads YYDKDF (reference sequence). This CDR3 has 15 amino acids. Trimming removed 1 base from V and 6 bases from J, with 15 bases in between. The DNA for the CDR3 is TGTGCCACCAGCAGAGTTGTACATAGTATGGCTGAAGCTTTCTTT. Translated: CATSRVVHSMAEAFF.

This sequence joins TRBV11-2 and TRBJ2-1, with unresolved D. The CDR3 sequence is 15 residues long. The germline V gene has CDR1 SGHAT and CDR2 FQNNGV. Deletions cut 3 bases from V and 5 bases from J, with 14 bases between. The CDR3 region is CASSFVLGRNNEQFF. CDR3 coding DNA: TGTGCCAGCAGCTTTGTACTTGGTAGGAACAATGAGCAGTTCTTC.

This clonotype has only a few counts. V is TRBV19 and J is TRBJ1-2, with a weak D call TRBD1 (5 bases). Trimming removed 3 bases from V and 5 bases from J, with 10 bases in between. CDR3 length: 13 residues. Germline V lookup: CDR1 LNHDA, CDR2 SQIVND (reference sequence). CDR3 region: CASSIEGTYGYTF. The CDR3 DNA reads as TGTGCCAGTAGTATTGAAGGGACTTATGGCTACACCTTC.

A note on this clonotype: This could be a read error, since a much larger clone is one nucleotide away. The CDR3 sequence is CASSQLDQSNEKLFF. The CDR3 region has the DNA TGTGCCAGCAGCCAATTGGACCAATCTAATGAAAAACTGTTTTTT. V and J are TRBV5-6 and TRBJ1-4; D not resolved. The length of the CDR3 is 15 residues. Deletions cut 4 bases from V and 3 bases from J, with 13 bases between. In germline, CDR1 is SGHDT, CDR2 YYEEEE.

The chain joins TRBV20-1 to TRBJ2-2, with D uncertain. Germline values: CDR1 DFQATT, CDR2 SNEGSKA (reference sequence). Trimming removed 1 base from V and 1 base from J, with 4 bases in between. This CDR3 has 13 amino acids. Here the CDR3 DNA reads TGCAGTGCTAGAGCTATGAACACCGGGGAGCTGTTTTTT. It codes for CSARAMNTGELFF.

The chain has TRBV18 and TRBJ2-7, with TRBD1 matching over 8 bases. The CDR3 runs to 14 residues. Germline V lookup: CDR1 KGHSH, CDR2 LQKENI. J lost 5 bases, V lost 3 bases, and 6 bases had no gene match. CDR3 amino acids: CASSPRDRYNEQYF. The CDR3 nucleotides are TGTGCCAGCTCACCCCGGGACAGGTATAACGAGCAGTACTTC.

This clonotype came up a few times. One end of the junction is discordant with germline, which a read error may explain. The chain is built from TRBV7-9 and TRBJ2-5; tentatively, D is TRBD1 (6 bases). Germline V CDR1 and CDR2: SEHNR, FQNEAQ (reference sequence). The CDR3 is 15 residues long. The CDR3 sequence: CASSLEQGGQEPQYF. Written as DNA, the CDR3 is TGTGCCAGCAGCTTGGAACAGGGCGGACAAGAGCCCCAGTACTTC.

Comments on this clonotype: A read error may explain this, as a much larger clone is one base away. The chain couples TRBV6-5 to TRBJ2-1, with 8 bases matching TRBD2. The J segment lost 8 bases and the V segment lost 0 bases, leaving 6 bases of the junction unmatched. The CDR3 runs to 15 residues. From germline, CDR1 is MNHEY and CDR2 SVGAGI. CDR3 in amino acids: CASSYSTTAGDEQFF. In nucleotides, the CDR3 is TGTGCCAGCAGTTACTCGACCACAGCGGGGGATGAGCAGTTCTTC.

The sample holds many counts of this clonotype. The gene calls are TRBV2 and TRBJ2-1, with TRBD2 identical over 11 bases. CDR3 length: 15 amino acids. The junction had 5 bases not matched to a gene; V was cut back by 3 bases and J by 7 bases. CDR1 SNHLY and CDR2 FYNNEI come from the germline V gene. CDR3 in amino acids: CASSEIAGGRNEQFF. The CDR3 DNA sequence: TGTGCCAGCAGTGAGATAGCGGGGGGGCGGAATGAGCAGTTCTTC.

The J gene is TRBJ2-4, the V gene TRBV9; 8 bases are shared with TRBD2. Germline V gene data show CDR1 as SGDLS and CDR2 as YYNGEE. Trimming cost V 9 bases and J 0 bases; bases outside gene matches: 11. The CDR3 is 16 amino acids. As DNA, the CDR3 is TGTGCCACCAGTCGGGGGGGGGATCCAGCCAAAAACATTCAGTACTTC. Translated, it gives CATSRGGDPAKNIQYF. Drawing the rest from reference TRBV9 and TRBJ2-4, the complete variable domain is DSGVTQTPKHLITATGQRVTLRCSPRSGDLSVYWYQQSLDQGLQFLIQYYNGEERAKGNILERFSAQQFPDLHSELNLSSLELGDSALYFCATSRGGDPAKNIQYFGAGTRLSVL.

As DNA, the CDR3 is TGCGGAGTCCCTAGCGTTACCTACGAGCAGTACTTC. Translated: CGVPSVTYEQYF. V and J are TRBV20-1 and TRBJ2-7; D might be TRBD2 (6 bases). Per the germline V gene, CDR1 is DFQATT and CDR2 is SNEGSKA (reference sequence). CDR3 size: 12 residues.

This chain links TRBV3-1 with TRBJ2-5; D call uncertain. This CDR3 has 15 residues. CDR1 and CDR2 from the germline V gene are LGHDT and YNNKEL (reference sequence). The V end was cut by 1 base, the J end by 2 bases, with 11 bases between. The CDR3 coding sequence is TGTGCCAGCAGCCAAGTCGATAACACTCAAGAGACCCAGTACTTC. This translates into CASSQVDNTQETQYF.

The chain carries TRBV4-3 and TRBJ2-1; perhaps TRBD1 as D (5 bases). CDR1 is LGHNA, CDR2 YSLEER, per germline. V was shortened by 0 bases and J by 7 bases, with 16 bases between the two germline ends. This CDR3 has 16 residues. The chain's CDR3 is CASSQDYRRNLNEQFF. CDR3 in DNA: TGCGCCAGCAGCCAAGACTACAGGAGAAACTTAAATGAGCAGTTCTTC.